A single sample is the source of the 8 T cell receptor beta chains below, sequenced in a study of T-cell reconstitution after alpha-beta-depleted transplantation in children. Using unique molecular identifiers, the investigators prepared the TCRbeta library. Each CDR3 protein gets one entry after TCRdb re-called the PCR reads with MiXCR. The sample holds about 350,000 distinct CDR3 sequences, around 15% seen once. This material consisted of PBMCs, mostly from graft donor cells, taken 360 days after TCRalphabeta/CD19-depleted stem cell transplant. Source of these receptors: a male patient between 2 and 15 years old who had a stem cell transplant for acute lymphoblastic leukemia, so the T cells may come from the graft donor.

This clonotype was detected a few times. The DNA for the CDR3 is TGTGCCAGCAGCCTACATACGCGGGGATCCTACAATGAGCAGTTCTTC. Protein product: CASSLHTRGSYNEQFF. V is TRBV4-2 and J is TRBJ2-1; D perhaps matches TRBD2 (6 bases). The V end lost 4 bases, the J end lost 1 base, and 14 bases lay between the germline ends. This CDR3 is 16 amino acids long. CDR1 is LGHNA and CDR2 is YNFKEQ in the germline V gene.

This sequence joins TRBV4-1 and TRBJ2-6; perhaps TRBD1 as D (5 bases). Trimming stripped 0 bases from V and 0 bases from J, with 15 bases between. CDR3 length equals 19 residues. The germline V gene has CDR1 MGHRA and CDR2 YSYEKL. CDR3 DNA: TGCGCCAGCAGCCAAGATGGCACAGGCGCGATCTCTGGGGCCAACGTCCTGACTTTC. This sequence encodes CASSQDGTGAISGANVLTF.

CDR3 bases: TGCAGCGTTGCGCCCCTTAGCGGGAGTCAGGAGACCCAGTACTTC. Its protein is CSVAPLSGSQETQYF. The chain carries TRBV29-1 and TRBJ2-5, with 9 bases fitting TRBD2. The V gene end was trimmed by 4 bases and the J gene end by 5 bases; junction bases not matched to a gene: 11. In germline, CDR1 is SQVTM, CDR2 ANQGSEA. The CDR3 consists of 15 residues.

The rearrangement uses TRBV30 and TRBJ1-1; 9 positions agree with TRBD1. V was clipped by 5 bases and J by 5 bases; unmatched bases: 9. The CDR3 totals 14 residues. Germline-derived CDR1 and CDR2 are GTSNPN and SVGIG (reference sequence). The CDR3 region is CAWYRGQGGTEAFF. CDR3 DNA: TGTGCCTGGTACCGGGGACAGGGAGGGACTGAAGCTTTCTTT.

The J gene is TRBJ2-7, the V gene TRBV4-1; 8 bases agree with TRBD1. Germline V gene sequence: CDR1 MGHRA, CDR2 YSYEKL. The CDR3 covers 15 residues. V lost 0 bases to trimming and J lost 6 bases; unmatched junction nucleotides: 7. CDR3 nucleotide sequence: TGCGCCAGCAGCCAAGACCGACAGGGGCGGATCGAGCAGTACTTC. Its translation: CASSQDRQGRIEQYF.

The chain uses TRBV12-3 or TRBV12-4 and TRBJ2-3; D gene ambiguous. V was trimmed by 5 bases and J by 1 base, leaving 7 bases between them. There are 13 residues in the CDR3. CDR3 nucleotides: TGTGCCAGCAGTACCCCCCGCACAGATACGCAGTATTTT. This gives the protein CASSTPRTDTQYF.

V gene TRBV28 combines with J gene TRBJ2-1, with 10 bases that match TRBD1. The germline V gene has CDR1 MDHEN and CDR2 SYDVKM. The CDR3 is 17 amino acids. After removal of 1 base from V and 4 bases from J, the junction contained 7 bases not matched to a gene. DNA for the CDR3: TGTGCCAGCAGTTTATTCAAGGGGGACAGGGGATACAATGAGCAGTTCTTC. Its protein is CASSLFKGDRGYNEQFF.

This clonotype was seen more than once but under ten times. The V and J genes are TRBV7-2 and TRBJ2-1; D gene unclear. Between the trimmed V and J ends, which lost 4 bases and 3 bases, there was a span of 13 bases. Per the germline V gene, CDR1 is SGHTA and CDR2 is FQGNSA. The CDR3 is 15 residues long. CDR3 residues: CASSSSPSDYNEQFF. CDR3 nucleotides: TGTGCCAGCAGCTCCAGCCCATCGGACTACAATGAGCAGTTCTTC.